This TCR beta chain emerged from a study of blood T cell repertoires in COVID-19 (TCRdb year 2020). General notes on the study: Samples from collaborators originated in the United States, Italy and Spain and spanned both the acute and convalescent phases of COVID-19. The repertoires were released in a freely available public database meant as a resource for research on the immune response to SARS-CoV-2. Nearly every sample came with metadata listing a de-identified subject ID, COVID-19 status, age in years and sex. The samples were drawn from two sources: the first 160 participants of the ongoing ImmuneRACE study, and 1,000 to 1,500 subjects contributed by 6 global collaborators. The material from the prospective study consisted of cDNA or gDNA derived from T cells, B-cell-depleted T cells, or PBMCs. Deeply sampled blood TCRbeta repertoires from subjects exposed to, actively infected with, or recovered from COVID-19 were included in the dataset. Where HLA class I and class II types were available, the types were taken from metadata supplied by the sample provider, not from assay-based typing. Paper-wide results and their limitations: The quantity of clinical and demographic metadata differed by source and by participant and was supplied without curation.

Whole blood was collected in K2EDTA tubes by collaborating institutions according to the institutions' own protocols. For TCRbeta analysis, collaborators shipped samples as frozen whole blood, isolated PBMCs, or DNA extracted from either of those sample types. The immunoSEQ Assay, a bias-controlled multiplex PCR, was used to amplify TCRbeta CDR3 regions from genomic DNA. Regarding the original processing steps: Nucleated cell counts per sample were estimated from amplification of reference gene primers within the assay. To quantify the absolute abundance of each unique TCRbeta CDR3 rearrangement, sequence reads were collapsed and filtered. For each sample, productive Simpson clonality was calculated as the square root of Simpson's diversity index over productive rearrangements. TCRdb took over this immuneACCESS table, retaining in-frame rearrangements with V and J assigned. Such tables are incomplete; in checked studies, under half of the missing clones stem from an unresolved V gene, and the remainder is unexplained. From that table come the V and J calls and clone size; the DNA was used to work out D and trimming. Here the sample has 150,000 to 200,000 clones; roughly 90% occur a single time. The ten largest clonotypes hold roughly a sixth of the sample.

Comments on this clone: The antigen it binds to is not known. No quality values exist for individual bases; no much larger clone is one base distant.

From a lookup of the germline V gene, CDR1 and CDR2 are SNHLY and FYNNEI. V and J lose 11 bases and 3 bases, and a span of 18 bases separates them. Counted from cysteine to phenylalanine, this CDR3 has 14 amino acids. The read is trimmed to its CDR3 DNA, 42 bases read in frame from base 1. This TCR was sampled from a man in his sixties with active or convalescent COVID-19. The sample consisted of peripheral blood. The sequence joins TRBV2 to TRBJ2-3; TRBD2 is a weak D gene call, 6 bases matching. The CDR3 loop reads CARGEGTGTDTQYF. The sequenced DNA is TGTGCCCGAGGAGAGGGGACTGGGACAGATACGCAGTATTTT. Reference TRBV2 and TRBJ2-3 proteins supply the regions before and after the CDR3; the full variable domain is: EPEVTQTPSHQVTQMGQEVILRCVPISNHLYFYWYRQILGQKVEFLVSFYNNEISEKSEIFDDQFSVERPDGSNFTLKIRSTKLEDSAMYFCARGEGTGTDTQYFGPGTRLTVL.